The 14 T cell receptor beta chains below come from one sample, sequenced in a study of T-cell reconstitution after alpha-beta-depleted transplantation in children. It was with unique molecular identifiers that the TCRbeta library was prepared. Using its own MiXCR run on the PCR reads, TCRdb lists one record per CDR3 protein. The sample holds over 400,000 distinct CDR3 sequences, over 40% seen once. Sequences were derived from PBMCs, sampled before TCRalphabeta/CD19-depleted stem cell transplant. All receptors derive from a girl aged 2-9 years with aplastic anemia, due to receive a stem cell transplant.

The chain couples TRBV20-1 to TRBJ2-1; 12 bases align to TRBD2. This CDR3 is 14 amino acids long. The V and J ends lost 5 bases and 6 bases, in that order; junction bases with no gene match: 5. Germline-derived CDR1 and CDR2 are DFQATT and SNEGSKA (reference sequence). The CDR3 region is CSALLAGGSNEQFF. As DNA, the CDR3 is TGCAGTGCTTTACTAGCGGGAGGTTCCAATGAGCAGTTCTTC.

This clonotype showed up just a few times. The chain joins TRBV7-9 to TRBJ2-1, with D perhaps matching TRBD2 (5 bases). CDR3 length: 17 residues. Per germline, CDR1 SEHNR and CDR2 FQNEAQ (reference sequence). Trimming shortened V by 4 bases and J by 3 bases, and 19 bases separated the two germline ends. The CDR3 protein is CASSSWTRPNNYNEQFF. CDR3 DNA sequence: TGTGCCAGCAGCTCCTGGACTCGGCCGAACAACTACAATGAGCAGTTCTTC. Supplemented by reference TRBV7-9 and TRBJ2-1, the full variable domain reads DTGVSQNPRHKITKRGQNVTFRCDPISEHNRLYWYRQTLGQGPEFLTYFQNEAQLEKSRLLSDRFSAERPKGSFSTLEIQRTEQGDSAMYLCASSSWTRPNNYNEQFFGPGTRLTVL.

In its sample, this clonotype was seen many times. The chain's CDR3 is CASSPTTPYEQYF. The CDR3 DNA follows: TGTGCCAGCAGCCCGACTACCCCCTACGAGCAGTACTTC. The chain carries TRBV7-2 and TRBJ2-7; D is possibly TRBD2 (5 bases). The V and J ends lost 5 bases and 2 bases respectively, with 10 bases between them. Per germline, CDR1 SGHTA and CDR2 FQGNSA. This CDR3 has 13 amino acids. Full variable domain (missing parts from reference TRBV7-2 and TRBJ2-7): GAGVSQSPSNKVTEKGKDVELRCDPISGHTALYWYRQSLGQGLEFLIYFQGNSAPDKSGLPSDRFSAERTGGSVSTLTIQRTQQEDSAVYLCASSPTTPYEQYFGPGTRLTVT.

The V and J genes are TRBV9 and TRBJ2-1; weak D call: TRBD2 (6 bases). Germline loops: CDR1 SGDLS, CDR2 YYNGEE. The CDR3 spans 15 residues. V was cut by 0 bases and J by 8 bases, with 15 bases left in between. In nucleotides, the CDR3 is TGTGCCAGCAGCGTAGGCGGGACCCCCAGCGATGAGCAGTTCTTC. This gives the protein CASSVGGTPSDEQFF.

Only a few counts were recorded for this clonotype. The rearrangement joins TRBV4-1 to TRBJ2-2, with 8 bases that match TRBD2. This CDR3 is 17 amino acids long. J gave up 3 bases and V 3 bases, and 9 bases lay outside the gene matches. Germline V gene lookup returns CDR1 MGHRA and CDR2 YSYEKL. Here the CDR3 reads CASSQPQRGPYTGELFF. The CDR3 DNA reads TGCGCCAGCAGCCAGCCCCAGCGGGGGCCCTACACCGGGGAGCTGTTTTTT.

This clonotype came up many times. This chain joins TRBV3-1 and TRBJ2-5; a weak D match, TRBD2 (5 bases). Per germline, CDR1 LGHDT and CDR2 YNNKEL (reference sequence). The CDR3 covers 14 residues. V lost 4 bases and J 1 base, leaving 10 bases between the germline ends. The CDR3 loop reads CASSPTTIQETQYF. CDR3 nucleotide sequence: TGTGCCAGCAGCCCAACGACTATCCAAGAGACCCAGTACTTC.

The chain carries TRBV20-1 and TRBJ2-5; either TRBD1 or TRBD2 may supply D (5 bases each). The CDR3 sequence is 15 residues long. Looked up from germline, CDR1 is DFQATT and CDR2 is SNEGSKA (reference sequence). This CDR3 reads CSESRTGGMGETQYF. The CDR3, as DNA: TGCAGCGAGAGCCGTACAGGAGGCATGGGAGAGACCCAGTACTTC.

This clonotype was counted only a few times. The chain uses TRBV6-4 and TRBJ2-1; 12 bases match TRBD2. The CDR3 runs to 14 residues. V shed 6 bases and J 10 bases; nucleotides not matched to a gene: 7. The germline V gene has CDR1 MRHNA and CDR2 SNTAGT. The CDR3 DNA reads TGTGCCAGCAGGAAACTAGCGGGAGGTTGGGAGCAGTTCTTC. This encodes CASRKLAGGWEQFF.

The CDR3, as DNA: TGCAGTGCTACGAGGGGACCCGTCGAAGAGACCCAGTACTTC. It yields the protein CSATRGPVEETQYF. The V gene is TRBV20-1, the J gene TRBJ2-5; D is possibly TRBD1 or TRBD2 (5 bases each). The V end was cut by 4 bases, the J end by 3 bases, with 15 bases between. This CDR3 contains 14 residues. Per germline, CDR1 DFQATT and CDR2 SNEGSKA (reference sequence).

This clonotype turned up a few times. The V and J genes are TRBV20-1 and TRBJ2-2; a weak D match, TRBD2 (5 bases). The V end was cut by 6 bases, the J end by 2 bases, with 13 bases between. This CDR3 comprises 14 residues. CDR1 DFQATT and CDR2 SNEGSKA come from the germline V gene (reference sequence). The CDR3 nucleotides are TGCAGTGCCCCCCCCCTAGCCAACACCGGGGAGCTGTTTTTT. It is translated as CSAPPLANTGELFF.

The table lists this clonotype with a few counts. The chain has TRBV7-2 and TRBJ2-7; D is possibly TRBD2 (6 bases). Germline V CDR1 and CDR2: SGHTA, FQGNSA. This CDR3 has 16 residues. With 1 base removed from V and 4 bases from J, the gap between germline ends came to 17 bases. This CDR3 is CASSLGPPLANYEQYF. CDR3 in DNA: TGTGCCAGCAGCTTAGGGCCGCCGCTAGCGAATTACGAGCAGTACTTC.

This clonotype was observed at least ten times. The rearrangement uses TRBV20-1 and TRBJ1-5; D remains unclear. Trimming stripped 5 bases from V and 5 bases from J, with 13 bases between. This CDR3 has 13 residues. In germline, CDR1 is DFQATT, CDR2 SNEGSKA (reference sequence). CDR3 sequence: CSAGGKGYQPQHF. DNA for the CDR3: TGCAGTGCTGGTGGGAAAGGGTATCAGCCCCAGCATTTT.

Of note for this clonotype: At one end the junction does not follow the germline gene, possibly because of a read error. The CDR3 is CARSLGVGAEQYF. CDR3 coding DNA: TGTGCCAGGAGCTTGGGAGTGGGGGCCGAGCAGTACTTC. V usage is TRBV5-4 and J usage is TRBJ2-7, with D perhaps matching TRBD1 (6 bases). Germline values: CDR1 SGHNT, CDR2 YYREEE (reference sequence). The CDR3 runs to 13 residues.

This clonotype was observed a few times. The chain is built from TRBV7-2 and TRBJ2-5; maybe TRBD2 (5 bases). This CDR3 is 13 amino acids long. Trimming took 1 base from V and 5 from J, leaving 8 bases between them. Germline assignment: CDR1 SGHTA and CDR2 FQGNSA. The CDR3 nucleotides read TGTGCCAGCAGCTTAGGGACTGTGGAGACCCAGTACTTC. As protein: CASSLGTVETQYF. Based on the CDR3 plus reference TRBV7-2 and TRBJ2-5, the full variable domain is GAGVSQSPSNKVTEKGKDVELRCDPISGHTALYWYRQSLGQGLEFLIYFQGNSAPDKSGLPSDRFSAERTGGSVSTLTIQRTQQEDSAVYLCASSLGTVETQYFGPGTRLLVL.